Listed here are 24 T cell receptor beta chains from one sample, sequenced in a study of Graves' ophthalmopathy and Graves' hyperthyroidism. From RNA, the CDR3 regions of TCR beta chains were amplified and sequenced. In the first round, RT-PCR was carried out with HTBI primers, and a multiplex PCR formed the second round. Each CDR3 protein is one row after TCRdb ran MiXCR on the multiplex PCR reads. The table includes around 600,000 distinct CDR3 sequences, about 41% detected once. What was sequenced was peripheral blood. The receptors here all came from an adult man with Graves' ophthalmopathy.

The gene calls are TRBV7-9 and TRBJ1-1, with TRBD1 identical over 8 bases. The CDR3 has 15 residues. The junction had 7 bases not matched to a gene; V was cut back by 4 bases and J by 3 bases. Germline V gene sequence: CDR1 SEHNR, CDR2 FQNEAQ (reference sequence). The CDR3 loop is CASSSNLQGDTEAFF. The CDR3 region has the DNA TGTGCCAGCAGCTCGAATCTACAGGGGGACACTGAAGCTTTCTTT.

On this clonotype itself: This may stem from a read error, because a much larger clone lies one nucleotide away. The J gene is TRBJ1-5, the V gene TRBV11-2; D is unresolved. The CDR3 extends over 17 amino acids. Germline loops: CDR1 SGHAT, CDR2 FQNNGV. Deletions cut 5 bases from V and 1 base from J, with 18 bases between. The CDR3 bases are TGTGCCAGCAGCCTCATCCCATGGTTAGTAAGCAATCAGCCCCAGCATTTT. It translates to CASSLIPWLVSNQPQHF. The complete variable domain, with remaining parts taken from reference TRBV11-2 and TRBJ1-5, reads EAGVAQSPRYKIIEKRQSVAFWCNPISGHATLYWYQQILGQGPKLLIQFQNNGVVDDSQLPKDRFSAERLKGVDSTLKIQPAKLEDSAVYLCASSLIPWLVSNQPQHFGDGTRLSIL.

To note about this clonotype: The conserved phenylalanine or tryptophan normally closing the CDR3 is absent here, so this likely arose from a read error. J is TRBJ2-6 and V is TRBV14; no clear D gene. The DNA end lines up better with TRBJ2-7; the J call may be wrong. Germline CDR1 reads SGHDN; CDR2 reads FVKESK. CDR3 length equals 9 residues. The CDR3 nucleotides read TGTGCCAGCAGCAACGGACAGTACACC. Its protein is CASSNGQYT.

The chain has TRBV24-1 and TRBJ2-1; D could derive from TRBD1 or TRBD2 (5 bases each). CDR1 KGHDR and CDR2 SFDVKD come from the germline V gene. The CDR3 has 15 residues. Deletions cut 6 bases from V and 3 bases from J, with 14 bases between. The CDR3 DNA reads TGTGCCACCAGTCAGTCGGGACCACTCTACAATGAGCAGTTCTTC. Translation gives CATSQSGPLYNEQFF.

This clonotype was observed many times. J is TRBJ1-1 and V is TRBV15, with a tentative D call TRBD1 (6 bases). Deletions cut 5 bases from V and 1 base from J, with 14 bases between. This CDR3 contains 15 residues. Looked up from germline, CDR1 is LNHNV and CDR2 is YYDKDF (reference sequence). The CDR3 sequence is CATSARTVRNTEAFF. For the CDR3, the DNA is TGTGCCACCAGCGCCCGGACAGTCAGGAACACTGAAGCTTTCTTT.

This clonotype was counted ten times or more. The chain is built from TRBV2 and TRBJ2-7, with 8 bases aligning to TRBD2. In germline, CDR1 is SNHLY, CDR2 FYNNEI. The CDR3 has 17 amino acids. The V segment lost 5 bases and the J segment 4 bases; nucleotides outside the gene matches: 16. The CDR3 protein is CASSPGGVREGRYEQYF. In DNA, the CDR3 is TGTGCCAGCAGTCCAGGCGGGGTACGGGAGGGCCGGTACGAGCAGTACTTC. The complete variable domain, with remaining parts taken from reference TRBV2 and TRBJ2-7, reads EPEVTQTPSHQVTQMGQEVILRCVPISNHLYFYWYRQILGQKVEFLVSFYNNEISEKSEIFDDQFSVERPDGSNFTLKIRSTKLEDSAMYFCASSPGGVREGRYEQYFGPGTRLTVT.

This clonotype showed up just a few times. This chain uses TRBV4-1 with TRBJ2-7; 9 bases are shared with TRBD1. Unmatched junction bases numbered 6, after V lost 1 base and J lost 5 bases. The germline CDR1 and CDR2 sequences are MGHRA and YSYEKL. This CDR3 contains 15 residues. CDR3 sequence: CASSQGRTGVDEQYF. The CDR3 DNA sequence: TGCGCCAGCAGCCAAGGTCGGACAGGGGTCGACGAGCAGTACTTC.

Regarding this clonotype: A much bigger clone sits one base away, suggesting this may be a read error. This chain connects TRBV14 to TRBJ2-7; D not certain. This CDR3 region has 13 residues. Germline V gives CDR1 SGHDN, CDR2 FVKESK. CDR3 region: CASSPTENYEQHF. CDR3 DNA: TGTGCCAGCAGCCCGACCGAGAACTACGAGCAGCACTTC.

This clonotype occurred a few times. The CDR3 spells CASNQAMRNTEAFF. CDR3 sequence (DNA): TGTGCCAGCAATCAGGCCATGAGAAACACTGAAGCTTTCTTT. The rearrangement joins TRBV27 to TRBJ1-1; D remains ambiguous. The CDR3 loop spans 14 amino acids. The V gene lost 7 bases and the J gene lost 2 bases, with 14 bases spanning the gap. Germline V lookup: CDR1 MNHEY, CDR2 SMNVEV (reference sequence).

V gene TRBV7-9 combines with J gene TRBJ2-3, with 7 nucleotides matching TRBD2. From germline, CDR1 is SEHNR and CDR2 FQNEAQ (reference sequence). The CDR3 loop spans 14 amino acids. Trimming removed 5 bases from V and 2 bases from J; junction bases left unmatched: 4. This CDR3 reads CASSPGLHTDTQYF. The CDR3 coding sequence is TGTGCCAGCAGCCCGGGACTACACACAGATACGCAGTATTTT.

This clonotype was detected a few times. This chain joins TRBV2 and TRBJ1-2; D call uncertain. Between the trimmed V and J ends, which lost 7 bases and 2 bases, there was a span of 14 bases. The CDR3 loop spans 14 amino acids. Germline V gene data show CDR1 as SNHLY and CDR2 as FYNNEI. The CDR3 nucleotides read TGTGCCAGCAAAAGCGCCGGGTGGAACTATGGCTACACCTTC. It translates to CASKSAGWNYGYTF.

The table lists this clonotype with many counts. The V and J genes are TRBV14 and TRBJ2-7; 10 bases match TRBD1. Germline V gene lookup returns CDR1 SGHDN and CDR2 FVKESK. V was clipped by 1 base and J by 5 bases; unmatched bases: 8. This CDR3 has 16 residues. The CDR3 protein is CASSQALRTGGNEQYF. The CDR3 DNA follows: TGTGCCAGCAGCCAAGCCCTCCGGACAGGGGGGAACGAGCAGTACTTC.

The chain links TRBV2 to TRBJ1-1; 8 bases agree with TRBD1. The CDR3 spans 13 residues. After removal of 4 bases from V and 5 bases from J, the junction contained 3 bases not matched to a gene. Germline V gives CDR1 SNHLY, CDR2 FYNNEI. The DNA of the CDR3 is TGTGCCAGCAGTGCCCGGACAGGGACTGAAGCTTTCTTT. Translating gives CASSARTGTEAFF.

The chain uses TRBV25-1 and TRBJ1-5, with D perhaps TRBD1 (6 bases). This CDR3 is built from 13 residues. Between the trimmed V and J ends, which lost 3 bases and 7 bases, there was a span of 10 bases. Germline values: CDR1 MGHDK, CDR2 SYGVNS. Here the CDR3 reads CASSEVGGQPQHF. CDR3 nucleotides: TGTGCCAGCAGTGAGGTAGGGGGACAGCCCCAGCATTTT.

This clonotype has more than one count but fewer than ten. The V and J genes are TRBV5-1 and TRBJ2-6; 7 positions match TRBD1. Per the germline V gene, CDR1 is SGHRS and CDR2 is YFSETQ. The CDR3 is 19 amino acids. Losses at the gene ends were 4 bases for V and 1 base for J; bases not matched to a gene: 14. The CDR3 nucleotides are TGCGCCAGCAGCCCGGATGTAGGACAGGACCCGTCTGGGGCCAACGTCCTGACTTTC. Translating gives CASSPDVGQDPSGANVLTF.

This clonotype has more than one count but fewer than ten. The rearrangement uses TRBV4-1 and TRBJ2-7; D unresolved. V lost 0 bases and J lost 2, with 8 bases in between. The CDR3 is made up of 14 amino acids. Germline-derived CDR1 and CDR2 are MGHRA and YSYEKL. CDR3 DNA sequence: TGCGCCAGCAGCCAAGATCTGGGGACCTACGAGCAGTACTTC. It specifies CASSQDLGTYEQYF.

The rearrangement uses TRBV7-8 and TRBJ2-5; 8 bases agree with TRBD2. The V segment lost 11 bases and the J segment 5 bases; nucleotides outside the gene matches: 16. Germline-derived CDR1 and CDR2 are SGHVS and FQNEAQ. This CDR3 has 15 residues. This chain's CDR3 is CAWMLTGGPGETQYF. DNA for the CDR3: TGTGCCTGGATGTTAACGGGGGGGCCAGGGGAGACCCAGTACTTC.

A single count supports this clonotype. V gene TRBV10-3 combines with J gene TRBJ2-7; 7 bases align to TRBD2. Germline lookup yields CDR1 ENHRY and CDR2 SYGVKD. This CDR3 contains 12 residues. CDR3 region: CAQAGPRGEQYF. The CDR3 DNA is TGTGCTCAAGCGGGACCCCGCGGCGAGCAGTACTTC.

The chain joins TRBV2 to TRBJ2-5, with D possibly matching TRBD1 (6 bases). Trimming cost V 6 bases and J 9 bases, with 23 bases left between them. The length of the CDR3 is 15 residues. CDR1 and CDR2 (germline): SNHLY, FYNNEI. CDR3 bases: TGTGCCAGCAGGAAGGAGTGGGGGCGAGAGCAGCCCCAGTACTTC. It specifies CASRKEWGREQPQYF.

This clonotype was recorded a few times. The V gene is TRBV11-2, the J gene TRBJ2-5; 10 bases map to TRBD2. Germline loops: CDR1 SGHAT, CDR2 FQNNGV. The CDR3 length is 14 residues. Unmatched junction bases numbered 7, after V lost 7 bases and J lost 5 bases. In nucleotides, the CDR3 is TGTGCCAGCAAAAATAGCGGGGGGTATGAGACCCAGTACTTC. Translation: CASKNSGGYETQYF.

J is TRBJ2-3 and V is TRBV7-2; D uncertain. The CDR3 is 14 amino acids. V was cut by 5 bases and J by 1 base, with 10 bases left in between. Germline loops: CDR1 SGHTA, CDR2 FQGNSA. This CDR3 is CASSQGPRTDTQYF. The CDR3 DNA sequence: TGTGCCAGCAGCCAAGGCCCGCGCACAGATACGCAGTATTTT.

This clonotype was recorded a few times. The genes are TRBV6-2 or TRBV6-3 and TRBJ1-1; 9 nucleotides align to TRBD1. J was trimmed by 8 bases and V by 5 bases; bases with no gene match: 6. The CDR3 runs 13 residues. Germline V lookup: CDR1 MNHEY, CDR2 SVGEGT. This chain's CDR3 is CASSPRDRGEAFF. CDR3 nucleotide sequence: TGTGCCAGCAGTCCCCGAGACAGGGGGGAAGCTTTCTTT.

This clonotype occurred many times. The chain combines TRBV2 with TRBJ2-2; 8 nucleotides line up with TRBD1. CDR3 length equals 14 residues. Germline CDR1 and CDR2: SNHLY and FYNNEI. With 7 bases clipped from V and 5 bases from J, the junction kept 6 bases outside the gene matches. The CDR3 region has the DNA TGTGCCAGCATCCGACAGGGGAAGACCGGGGAGCTGTTTTTT. This encodes CASIRQGKTGELFF.

This clonotype was seen a handful of times. This chain joins TRBV20-1 and TRBJ2-6, with 7 bases fitting TRBD2. There are 15 residues in the CDR3. Germline-derived CDR1 and CDR2 are DFQATT and SNEGSKA (reference sequence). With V trimmed by 2 bases and J by 3 bases, 4 bases remained unmatched. CDR3 nucleotide sequence: TGCAGTGCTAGAAAGAGCGGGATTGGGGCCAACGTCCTGACTTTC. This encodes CSARKSGIGANVLTF.